These 30 T cell receptor beta chains were sequenced from one sample in a study of post-analysis software for immune sequencing data. Their target antigens are unknown. Study outcomes and limitations: TRBV5-6, TRBV5-1 and TRBV20-1 belonged to a set of roughly five TRBV segments that were more frequent in patients than controls.

Libraries were made from TCR beta cDNA, and they carried unique molecular identifiers. TCRdb re-called the PCR reads through MiXCR, storing one row per CDR3 protein. The top ten clones hold around 10% of a sample with hundreds of thousands of distinct CDR3 sequences, 45% of them seen once. The specimen was blood. These receptor sequences come from a girl aged 5-17 years with multiple sclerosis.

The chain is built from TRBV20-1 and TRBJ1-2; a weak D match, TRBD1 (5 bases). V lost 6 bases and J lost 4, with 15 bases in between. The CDR3 extends over 13 amino acids. Germline V lookup: CDR1 DFQATT, CDR2 SNEGSKA (reference sequence). CDR3 sequence (DNA): TGCAGTGCCGTAGAGAGGACATCCTATGGCTACACCTTC. Translated: CSAVERTSYGYTF.

This clonotype was recorded a few times. The chain employs TRBV12-3 or TRBV12-4 and TRBJ2-1; 9 bases are shared with TRBD1. V lost 10 bases and J lost 8; bases outside the gene matches: 24. The CDR3 is 18 residues long. The CDR3 DNA reads TGTGCCATAACCCGGGACAGGGAATCACTATTGGGATACTATGAGCAGTTCTTC. It specifies CAITRDRESLLGYYEQFF.

The V call is TRBV18, the J call TRBJ2-7, with 7 bases lining up with TRBD1. Germline CDR1 and CDR2: KGHSH and LQKENI. The CDR3 is 14 amino acids. J was trimmed by 1 base and V by 6 bases; bases with no gene match: 6. Here the CDR3 reads CASSTGQMSYEQYF. The CDR3 DNA follows: TGTGCCAGCTCCACGGGACAGATGTCCTACGAGCAGTACTTC.

This clonotype has a handful of counts. The rearrangement joins TRBV7-2 to TRBJ1-6; a weak D match, TRBD1 (6 bases). Trimming removed 4 bases from V and 7 bases from J, with 14 bases in between. The CDR3 loop spans 15 amino acids. Germline values: CDR1 SGHTA, CDR2 FQGNSA. The CDR3 here is CASSSLPQGNSPLHF. The CDR3 DNA is TGTGCCAGCAGCTCCCTCCCGCAGGGGAATTCACCCCTCCACTTT.

As regards this clonotype: The junction departs from the called germline gene at one end, perhaps through a read error. The chain uses TRBV29-1 and TRBJ2-5, with TRBD1 matching 7 bases. Germline V gene data show CDR1 as SQVTM and CDR2 as ANQGSEA. The CDR3 has 13 amino acids. CDR3 in amino acids: CSAWTGLQEAQYF. The CDR3 region has the DNA TGCAGCGCTTGGACAGGACTTCAAGAGGCCCAGTACTTC.

This chain connects TRBV15 to TRBJ2-3, with TRBD1 matching over 9 bases. The CDR3 consists of 15 residues. Germline CDR1 LNHNV, CDR2 YYDKDF (reference sequence). J lost 5 bases, V lost 4 bases, and 7 bases had no gene match. As DNA, the CDR3 is TGTGCCACCAGCACGGGGGGACAGGGTAGAGATACGCAGTATTTT. This gives the protein CATSTGGQGRDTQYF.

On this clonotype: A junction end diverges from the germline sequence, so it may reflect a read error. The chain employs TRBV6-5 and TRBJ2-7, with D possibly TRBD1 on 5 matching bases. CDR1 and CDR2 from the germline V gene are MNHEY and SVGAGI. The CDR3 is 15 amino acids. The CDR3 loop is CASRPWGMDPYEQYF. The CDR3 DNA reads as TGTGCTAGCAGACCCTGGGGCATGGACCCCTACGAGCAGTACTTC.

The chain uses TRBV20-1 and TRBJ2-1; D is tentatively TRBD1 or TRBD2 (6 bases each). Germline CDR1 DFQATT, CDR2 SNEGSKA (reference sequence). The CDR3 has 17 amino acids. V lost 0 bases and J lost 8, with 23 bases in between. CDR3 loop: CSARDPVGGGSGDEQFF. The CDR3 DNA sequence: TGCAGTGCTAGAGACCCCGTAGGGGGAGGATCCGGAGATGAGCAGTTCTTC.

The genes are TRBV20-1 and TRBJ2-7, with unresolved D. In germline, CDR1 is DFQATT, CDR2 SNEGSKA (reference sequence). V lost 2 bases and J 4 bases, leaving 12 bases between the germline ends. The CDR3 length is 13 residues. The CDR3 sequence is CSARPGLGYEQYF. The CDR3, as DNA: TGCAGTGCTAGACCGGGCTTGGGATACGAGCAGTACTTC.

This clonotype was found a few times. J is TRBJ2-7 and V is TRBV12-3 or TRBV12-4; D is perhaps TRBD1 (8 bases). Trimming cost V 6 bases and J 3 bases, with 15 bases left between them. This CDR3 comprises 14 residues. Here the CDR3 DNA reads TGTGCCAGCAGGCCGACAGGGGAGGGCTACGAGCAGTACTTC. Its protein is CASRPTGEGYEQYF.

The rearrangement joins TRBV20-1 to TRBJ2-1; D gene unclear. Germline lookup yields CDR1 DFQATT and CDR2 SNEGSKA (reference sequence). The CDR3 has 14 residues. Trimming took 4 bases from V and 2 from J, leaving 12 bases between them. The CDR3 here is CSAIGPLAYNEQFF. CDR3 DNA: TGCAGTGCTATAGGGCCCTTGGCCTACAATGAGCAGTTCTTC.

This clonotype was counted only a few times. The chain combines TRBV5-1 with TRBJ2-3; the match to TRBD1 covers 7 bases. The CDR3 length is 15 residues. The germline CDR1 and CDR2 sequences are SGHRS and YFSETQ. The junction had 2 bases not matched to a gene; V was cut back by 0 bases and J by 1 base. CDR3 region: CASSLEQGGTDTQYF. The CDR3 DNA reads as TGCGCCAGCAGCTTGGAGCAGGGGGGCACAGATACGCAGTATTTT.

The rearrangement joins TRBV5-6 to TRBJ1-1; D ambiguous. Trimming shortened V by 2 bases and J by 2 bases, and 10 bases separated the two germline ends. CDR1 is SGHDT and CDR2 is YYEEEE in the germline V gene. CDR3 length: 14 amino acids. The CDR3 DNA reads TGTGCCAGCAGCTTTACCGGGCTAAACACTGAAGCTTTCTTT. Protein product: CASSFTGLNTEAFF.

Only a few counts were recorded for this clonotype. The CDR3 coding sequence is TGCAGTGCTCCCCGGCCGGGACGCGGGGAGCAGTTCTTC. This gives the protein CSAPRPGRGEQFF. This rearrangement joins TRBV20-1 to TRBJ2-1, with D perhaps given as TRBD1 or TRBD2 (5 bases each). Germline V lookup: CDR1 DFQATT, CDR2 SNEGSKA (reference sequence). This CDR3 has 13 residues. V was clipped by 5 bases and J by 10 bases, with 18 bases between them.

The V gene is TRBV27, the J gene TRBJ1-1; a weak D match, TRBD1 (6 bases). CDR3 length equals 12 residues. V lost 6 bases and J 3 bases, leaving 8 bases between the germline ends. Germline CDR1 and CDR2: MNHEY and SMNVEV (reference sequence). In DNA form, the CDR3 reads TGTGCCAGCAGGGACAGTTACACTGAAGCTTTCTTT. Its translation is CASRDSYTEAFF.

This chain connects TRBV24-1 to TRBJ2-1; a weak D match, TRBD1 (5 bases). Deletions cut 2 bases from V and 5 bases from J, with 12 bases between. This CDR3 region has 15 residues. Germline assignment: CDR1 KGHDR and CDR2 SFDVKD. Here the CDR3 reads CATSDWAGQNNEQFF. CDR3 DNA: TGTGCCACCAGTGATTGGGCAGGGCAAAACAATGAGCAGTTCTTC.

A few counts support this clonotype. The chain joins TRBV20-1 to TRBJ2-7; D gene unclear. CDR1 DFQATT and CDR2 SNEGSKA come from the germline V gene (reference sequence). The CDR3 is 15 residues long. V was cut by 0 bases and J by 1 base, with 13 bases left in between. CDR3 region: CSARDRSSPSYEQYF. In nucleotides, the CDR3 is TGCAGTGCTAGAGATCGATCTTCCCCATCCTACGAGCAGTACTTC.

The chain couples TRBV20-1 to TRBJ2-1, with 11 bases fitting TRBD2. Matching the DNA end better, TRBJ2-7 makes the J call doubtful. Germline CDR1 DFQATT, CDR2 SNEGSKA (reference sequence). CDR3 length equals 15 residues. CDR3 residues: CSALAGGLSYNEQYF. DNA of the CDR3: TGCAGTGCCTTAGCGGGAGGGCTCTCCTACAATGAGCAGTACTTC.

As regards this clonotype: Relative to the germline gene, one junction end is altered; a read error may explain this. The V and J genes are TRBV29-1 and TRBJ2-4; TRBD1 agrees at 8 bases. CDR3 length: 15 amino acids. The germline CDR1 and CDR2 sequences are SQVTM and ANQGSEA. Written as DNA, the CDR3 is TGCAGCGTTGAGGGCAGACAGGGGACCAAAGACATTCAGTACTTC. Translating gives CSVEGRQGTKDIQYF.

This clonotype was picked up a small number of times. The chain combines TRBV10-3 with TRBJ1-5; D unresolved. V dropped 4 bases and J dropped 0 bases, with 7 bases sitting between them. CDR1 is ENHRY, CDR2 SYGVKD, per germline. The CDR3 runs 14 residues. The CDR3 nucleotides are TGTGCCATCAGTGGAAGTAATAGCAATCAGCCCCAGCATTTT. This sequence encodes CAISGSNSNQPQHF.

The chain employs TRBV7-6 and TRBJ2-3; D perhaps matches TRBD2 (6 bases). Germline assignment: CDR1 SGHVS and CDR2 FNYEAQ. This CDR3 is 17 amino acids long. V dropped 5 bases and J dropped 0 bases, with 18 bases sitting between them. The CDR3: CASSPPSRAGSTDTQYF. CDR3 DNA: TGTGCCAGCAGCCCCCCCAGTAGGGCGGGGAGCACAGATACGCAGTATTTT. The entire variable domain, with the rest obtained from reference TRBV7-6 and TRBJ2-3, is as follows: GAGVSQSPRYKVTKRGQDVALRCDPISGHVSLYWYRQALGQGPEFLTYFNYEAQQDKSGLPNDRFSAERPEGSISTLTIQRTEQRDSAMYRCASSPPSRAGSTDTQYFGPGTRLTVL.

CDR3 amino acids: CTSSPGRNTEAFF. The CDR3 DNA sequence: TGTACCAGCAGCCCTGGCAGGAACACTGAAGCTTTCTTT. The V gene is TRBV7-2, the J gene TRBJ1-1; no reliable D call. Germline assignment: CDR1 SGHTA and CDR2 FQGNSA. This CDR3 is built from 13 residues. With 5 bases removed from V and 1 base from J, the gap between germline ends came to 8 bases.

The gene calls are TRBV28 and TRBJ2-5; TRBD1 is a possible D gene (6 bases). CDR1 is MDHEN, CDR2 SYDVKM, per germline. The CDR3 runs to 12 residues. Deletions cut 4 bases from V and 7 bases from J, with 10 bases between. The CDR3 DNA is TGTGCCAGCAGTTCCTTCAGGGGGACCCAGTACTTC. Protein product: CASSSFRGTQYF.

The J gene is TRBJ2-3, the V gene TRBV28; 14 bases match TRBD2. The V segment lost 6 bases and the J segment 0 bases; nucleotides outside the gene matches: 14. The CDR3 has 20 residues. Germline CDR1 is MDHEN and CDR2 is SYDVKM. In DNA, the CDR3 is TGTGCCAGCAGCTTACCCGGGACTAGCGGGAGAAACCCCAGCACAGATACGCAGTATTTT. It yields the protein CASSLPGTSGRNPSTDTQYF.

This clonotype showed up just a few times. The chain carries TRBV12-3 or TRBV12-4 and TRBJ2-1, with D tentatively TRBD1 (6 bases). V was clipped by 6 bases and J by 3 bases, with 15 bases between them. CDR3 length equals 15 residues. The CDR3 nucleotides read TGTGCCAGCAGCGAACAGGGCTTGGGCTACAATGAGCAGTTCTTC. Its protein product is CASSEQGLGYNEQFF.

This chain joins TRBV12-3 or TRBV12-4 and TRBJ2-1; D tentatively fits TRBD1 or TRBD2 (7 bases each). The V gene lost 5 bases and the J gene lost 4 bases, with 15 bases spanning the gap. CDR3 length equals 15 residues. CDR3 residues: CASSARRGGYNEQFF. The CDR3 DNA follows: TGTGCCAGCAGTGCCCGCAGGGGGGGTTACAATGAGCAGTTCTTC.

A few counts support this clonotype. This chain uses TRBV5-1 with TRBJ1-1; TRBD1 might be the D (5 bases). The CDR3 has 17 residues. Germline CDR1 reads SGHRS; CDR2 reads YFSETQ. Deletions cut 2 bases from V and 2 bases from J, with 19 bases between. The CDR3 reads CASSFARGRSVNTEAFF. As DNA, the CDR3 is TGCGCCAGCAGCTTCGCCCGGGGACGGAGTGTAAACACTGAAGCTTTCTTT.

The table lists this clonotype with many counts. The J gene is TRBJ2-1, the V gene TRBV6-4, with 13 positions matching TRBD2. Germline trimming cut 3 bases from V and 5 bases from J; bases unmatched to any gene: 4. CDR1 and CDR2 (germline): MRHNA, SNTAGT. The CDR3 has 16 amino acids. CDR3 sequence (DNA): TGTGCCAGCAGTGAGGCGGGGACTAGCGGGAACAATGAGCAGTTCTTC. This encodes CASSEAGTSGNNEQFF.

The rearrangement joins TRBV5-1 to TRBJ2-5; no clear D gene. From germline, CDR1 is SGHRS and CDR2 YFSETQ. The CDR3 runs to 14 residues. The V end lost 3 bases, the J end lost 1 base, and 10 bases lay between the germline ends. The DNA for the CDR3 is TGCGCCAGCAGCTCGGCAGCCGGCCAAGAGACCCAGTACTTC. As protein: CASSSAAGQETQYF. The full variable domain, with the rest looked up from reference TRBV5-1 and TRBJ2-5, is KAGVTQTPRYLIKTRGQQVTLSCSPISGHRSVSWYQQTPGQGLQFLFEYFSETQRNKGNFPGRFSGRQFSNSRSEMNVSTLELGDSALYLCASSSAAGQETQYFGPGTRLLVL.

This chain connects TRBV15 to TRBJ2-3; a possible D gene is TRBD1 (6 bases). Germline CDR1 LNHNV, CDR2 YYDKDF (reference sequence). CDR3 length equals 14 residues. Trimming removed 7 bases from V and 2 bases from J, with 13 bases in between. CDR3 nucleotides: TGTGCCACCACCGACAGGAATTACACAGATACGCAGTATTTT. Translated: CATTDRNYTDTQYF.